The next 4 T cell receptor beta chains were all read from a single sample in a study of T cell changes during pregnancy in multiple sclerosis. Profiling relied on immunoSEQ multiplex PCR, and the TCRdb table lists in-frame clones only, not all of them. In the table there are 20,000 or so clones, just over 85% of which are singletons. The material sequenced was CD8+ T cells from peripheral blood mononuclear cells, taken in the third trimester of pregnancy. The receptors come from a female donor in good health, enrolled as a control in a pregnancy study.

This sequence joins TRBV10-3 and TRBJ1-1; D unresolved. With 2 bases removed from V and 6 bases from J, the gap between germline ends came to 10 bases. CDR1 is ENHRY, CDR2 SYGVKD, per germline. The length of the CDR3 is 13 residues. CDR3 bases: TGTGCCATCAGTGAGCGGAGCGCCGCTGAAGCTTTCTTT. It yields the protein CAISERSAAEAFF.

V gene TRBV4-3 combines with J gene TRBJ2-1; D not certain. Germline V gives CDR1 LGHNA, CDR2 YSLEER. V gave up 0 bases and J gave up 3 bases, with 12 bases separating them. There are 16 residues in the CDR3. CDR3 nucleotides: TGCGCCAGCAGCCAAGATAGAGGTAACCTCTACAATGAGCAGTTCTTC. Its translation is CASSQDRGNLYNEQFF.

V gene TRBV19 combines with J gene TRBJ1-5; no definite D call. Germline assignment: CDR1 LNHDA and CDR2 SQIVND (reference sequence). The CDR3 loop spans 15 amino acids. V was pared by 0 bases and J by 0 bases, with 6 bases between. The CDR3 DNA follows: TGTGCCAGTAGTATAGAACAAATTAGCAATCAGCCCCAGCATTTT. This codes for CASSIEQISNQPQHF. Looking up the rest from reference TRBV19 and TRBJ1-5 gives the full variable domain: DGGITQSPKYLFRKEGQNVTLSCEQNLNHDAMYWYRQDPGQGLRLIYYSQIVNDFQKGDIAEGYSVSREKKESFPLTVTSAQKNPTAFYLCASSIEQISNQPQHFGDGTRLSIL.

The gene calls are TRBV7-9 and TRBJ1-2, with 9 bases fitting TRBD1. V shed 5 bases and J 6 bases; nucleotides not matched to a gene: 7. This CDR3 is 14 amino acids long. Per the germline V gene, CDR1 is SEHNR and CDR2 is FQNEAQ (reference sequence). The CDR3 region is CASSVLGQGNGYTF. The DNA of the CDR3 is TGTGCCAGCAGCGTTCTCGGACAGGGGAATGGCTACACCTTC.